The 27 T cell receptor beta chains given below trace back to one sample, sequenced in a study of T cell responses to AZD1222 COVID-19 vaccine. Data came from immunoSEQ multiplex PCR; TCRdb stores just in-frame clones and leaves some out. The sample holds roughly 140,000 clones, about 90% seen once. This specimen was peripheral blood, taken on day 0 of AZD1222 vaccination. These receptors were obtained from an adult in good health.

The CDR3 reads CASSLAGQGTEAFF. CDR3 DNA sequence: TGCGCCAGCAGCTTGGCGGGACAGGGTACTGAAGCTTTCTTT. The chain is built from TRBV5-1 and TRBJ1-1, with 9 bases lining up with TRBD1. The CDR3 is 14 amino acids. CDR1 and CDR2 (germline): SGHRS, YFSETQ. V shed 0 bases, J shed 5 bases, and the junction held 2 bases outside the gene matches.

This rearrangement joins TRBV5-5 to TRBJ1-5; tentatively, D is TRBD1 (6 bases). V lost 4 bases and J 0 bases, leaving 11 bases between the germline ends. Per the germline V gene, CDR1 is SGHKS and CDR2 is YYEKEE (reference sequence). The CDR3 extends over 15 amino acids. The CDR3 protein is CASSGTGNSNQPQHF. CDR3 in DNA: TGTGCCAGCAGCGGAACAGGGAATAGCAATCAGCCCCAGCATTTT.

The gene calls are TRBV7-2 and TRBJ1-4; TRBD1 is a possible D gene (5 bases). The CDR3 contains 14 residues. Germline V gene data show CDR1 as SGHTA and CDR2 as FQGNSA. Trimming cost V 4 bases and J 4 bases, with 10 bases left between them. The CDR3: CASSYAGHNEKLFF. CDR3 bases: TGTGCCAGCAGCTATGCAGGGCATAATGAAAAACTGTTTTTT.

The chain couples TRBV27 to TRBJ1-2, with 8 positions matching TRBD1. The trim removed 6 bases at V and 3 bases at J, leaving 6 bases unmatched. This CDR3 has 14 amino acids. CDR1 is MNHEY and CDR2 is SMNVEV in the germline V gene (reference sequence). DNA for the CDR3: TGTGCCAGCAGCCCGGGACAGGCAGACTATGGCTACACCTTC. Residues: CASSPGQADYGYTF.

The chain links TRBV5-4 to TRBJ1-3, with D possibly matching TRBD1 (5 bases). From germline, CDR1 is SGHNT and CDR2 YYREEE (reference sequence). The CDR3 loop spans 15 amino acids. Between the trimmed V and J ends, which lost 2 bases and 0 bases, there was a span of 9 bases. CDR3 amino acids: CASSFGTASGNTIYF. The DNA of the CDR3 is TGTGCCAGCAGCTTCGGGACGGCCTCTGGAAACACCATATATTTT.

CDR3 in amino acids: CASSFLAWGTQYF. As DNA, the CDR3 is TGTGCCAGCAGCTTTTTAGCGTGGGGGACCCAGTACTTC. The chain is built from TRBV5-4 and TRBJ2-5; D is perhaps TRBD2 (5 bases). The CDR3 has 13 residues. Between the trimmed V and J ends, which lost 2 bases and 7 bases, there was a span of 12 bases. Germline loops: CDR1 SGHNT, CDR2 YYREEE (reference sequence).

This rearrangement joins TRBV2 to TRBJ1-5; D unclear. Trimming cost V 7 bases and J 0 bases, with 10 bases left between them. Germline CDR1 SNHLY, CDR2 FYNNEI. CDR3 length: 14 amino acids. The CDR3 reads CASNRRYSNQPQHF. As DNA, the CDR3 is TGTGCCAGCAACCGACGGTATAGCAATCAGCCCCAGCATTTT.

This chain joins TRBV28 and TRBJ1-3; D remains ambiguous. The germline CDR1 and CDR2 sequences are MDHEN and SYDVKM. This CDR3 has 13 residues. With 7 bases removed from V and 0 bases from J, the gap between germline ends came to 7 bases. CDR3 loop: CASTLLSGNTIYF. DNA for the CDR3: TGTGCCAGCACTCTGCTCTCTGGAAACACCATATATTTT.

This rearrangement joins TRBV9 to TRBJ1-1, with no clear D. This CDR3 region has 14 residues. V lost 3 bases and J 4 bases, leaving 13 bases between the germline ends. Germline assignment: CDR1 SGDLS and CDR2 YYNGEE. CDR3 loop: CASSAEDFSTEAFF. The DNA of the CDR3 is TGTGCCAGCAGCGCCGAGGACTTTAGCACTGAAGCTTTCTTT.

CDR3 sequence (DNA): TGTGCCAGCAGCTTAGAAGAACACGAGCAGTACTTC. It specifies CASSLEEHEQYF. This rearrangement joins TRBV7-9 to TRBJ2-7, with D uncertain. The germline gives CDR1 SEHNR, CDR2 FQNEAQ (reference sequence). V lost 1 base, J lost 5 bases, and 6 bases lay in between. The CDR3 has 12 residues. Drawing the rest from reference TRBV7-9 and TRBJ2-7, the complete variable domain is DTGVSQNPRHKITKRGQNVTFRCDPISEHNRLYWYRQTLGQGPEFLTYFQNEAQLEKSRLLSDRFSAERPKGSFSTLEIQRTEQGDSAMYLCASSLEEHEQYFGPGTRLTVT.

This chain uses TRBV6-2 or TRBV6-3 with TRBJ2-3; D may be TRBD1 (5 bases). This CDR3 spans 14 amino acids. From germline, CDR1 is MNHEY and CDR2 SVGEGT. V dropped 2 bases and J dropped 2 bases, with 8 bases sitting between them. DNA of the CDR3: TGTGCCAGCAGTTACACCAGGGACACAGATACGCAGTATTTT. This sequence encodes CASSYTRDTDTQYF.

Here the CDR3 reads CASWADNHYGYTF. The CDR3 DNA reads as TGTGCCAGCTGGGCAGATAATCACTATGGCTACACCTTC. The chain combines TRBV6-5 with TRBJ1-2, with D unresolved. Trimming took 8 bases from V and 3 from J, leaving 13 bases between them. Germline V gene sequence: CDR1 MNHEY, CDR2 SVGAGI. This CDR3 comprises 13 residues.

This sequence joins TRBV10-1 and TRBJ2-1, with no clear D. Germline V CDR1 and CDR2: WNHNN, SYGVQD (reference sequence). V lost 3 bases and J 8 bases, leaving 2 bases between the germline ends. This CDR3 contains 10 residues. DNA for the CDR3: TGCGCCAGCAGTGAATATGAGCAGTTCTTC. Its protein is CASSEYEQFF.

The J gene is TRBJ2-7, the V gene TRBV28; D remains unclear. Trimming pared 2 bases from V and 4 bases from J, leaving 12 bases between. Germline loops: CDR1 MDHEN, CDR2 SYDVKM. The CDR3 extends over 14 amino acids. The CDR3 is CASSLRKDPYEQYF. CDR3 sequence (DNA): TGTGCCAGCAGTTTACGGAAGGACCCGTACGAGCAGTACTTC.

The V and J genes are TRBV5-1 and TRBJ2-2; D uncertain. Germline CDR1 SGHRS, CDR2 YFSETQ. This CDR3 region has 15 residues. V lost 0 bases to trimming and J lost 2 bases, with 8 bases between them. The CDR3 bases are TGCGCCAGCAGCTTGGCAACAGCAAACACCGGGGAGCTGTTTTTT. Translation gives CASSLATANTGELFF.

The chain links TRBV6-5 to TRBJ2-3; no definite D call. Germline values: CDR1 MNHEY, CDR2 SVGAGI. V lost 4 bases, J lost 4 bases, and 6 bases lay in between. This CDR3 contains 12 residues. The CDR3 spells CASSFSADTQYF. The CDR3 DNA reads TGTGCCAGCAGTTTTTCGGCAGATACGCAGTATTTT.

The gene calls are TRBV7-2 and TRBJ2-7; D is possibly TRBD2 (6 bases). The CDR3 spans 15 residues. V was pared by 1 base and J by 5 bases, with 15 bases between. Germline V gives CDR1 SGHTA, CDR2 FQGNSA. In nucleotides, the CDR3 is TGTGCCAGCAGCTTAGTTGTGGGGGGTTTCAACGAGCAGTACTTC. This gives the protein CASSLVVGGFNEQYF.

This sequence joins TRBV5-1 and TRBJ2-7; 10 bases align to TRBD1. V shed 4 bases and J 0 bases; nucleotides not matched to a gene: 7. CDR3 length: 16 residues. CDR1 is SGHRS, CDR2 YFSETQ, per germline. The CDR3 protein is CASSPGQGGNSYEQYF. The CDR3 DNA sequence: TGCGCCAGCAGCCCCGGACAGGGGGGTAACTCCTACGAGCAGTACTTC.

As DNA, the CDR3 is TGTGCCAGCAGTGCCACAGAGATTAACACTGAAGCTTTCTTT. Translating gives CASSATEINTEAFF. The J gene is TRBJ1-1, the V gene TRBV28; D is unclear. Between the trimmed V and J ends, which lost 5 bases and 2 bases, there was a span of 12 bases. The CDR3 length is 14 residues. Germline V CDR1 and CDR2: MDHEN, SYDVKM.

The chain joins TRBV7-2 to TRBJ2-3; TRBD2 aligns across 9 bases. CDR1 and CDR2 from the germline V gene are SGHTA and FQGNSA. V shed 1 base and J 5 bases; nucleotides not matched to a gene: 10. This CDR3 is 17 amino acids long. CDR3 loop: CASSLVRSSGTGDTQYF. CDR3 nucleotides: TGTGCCAGCAGCTTAGTTCGGTCTAGCGGGACGGGAGATACGCAGTATTTT.

CDR3 in amino acids: CAISESSIAPYEQYF. Here the CDR3 DNA reads TGTGCCATCAGTGAGTCTTCAATCGCCCCCTACGAGCAGTACTTC. V is TRBV10-3 and J is TRBJ2-7; no reliable D call. The CDR3 contains 15 residues. V lost 0 bases and J 2 bases, leaving 11 bases between the germline ends. The germline gives CDR1 ENHRY, CDR2 SYGVKD.

J is TRBJ1-1 and V is TRBV18; D is undetermined. The V gene lost 2 bases and the J gene lost 5 bases, with 9 bases spanning the gap. The CDR3 covers 13 residues. CDR1 KGHSH and CDR2 LQKENI come from the germline V gene. The CDR3 DNA follows: TGTGCCAGCTCACCAGGCCAGGAAACTGAAGCTTTCTTT. Amino acids: CASSPGQETEAFF.

The chain links TRBV7-8 to TRBJ1-3; 8 positions match TRBD1. This CDR3 is 15 amino acids long. The ends lost 5 bases at V and 2 bases at J; junction bases unmatched: 5. Looked up from germline, CDR1 is SGHVS and CDR2 is FQNEAQ. This CDR3 is CASSVGQGPGNTIYF. CDR3 nucleotides: TGTGCCAGCAGCGTAGGACAGGGCCCTGGAAACACCATATATTTT.

V gene TRBV18 combines with J gene TRBJ1-2; D is unclear. This CDR3 region has 15 residues. Trimming left V 6 bases short and J 4 bases short, with 18 bases between. Germline lookup yields CDR1 KGHSH and CDR2 LQKENI. CDR3 amino acids: CASSPVETAGYGYTF. The CDR3 DNA is TGTGCCAGCTCCCCGGTCGAAACCGCGGGCTATGGCTACACCTTC. Using reference TRBV18 and TRBJ1-2 for the parts outside the CDR3, the full variable domain is NAGVMQNPRHLVRRRGQEARLRCSPMKGHSHVYWYRQLPEEGLKFMVYLQKENIIDESGMPKERFSAEFPKEGPSILRIQQVVRGDSAAYFCASSPVETAGYGYTFGSGTRLTVV.

V usage is TRBV5-6 and J usage is TRBJ1-2, with 8 bases lining up with TRBD1. The J segment lost 4 bases and the V segment lost 4 bases, leaving 6 bases of the junction unmatched. The V gene's germline CDR1 is SGHDT and CDR2 YYEEEE. The CDR3 has 14 amino acids. The chain's CDR3 is CASSGDRSIYGYTF. CDR3 sequence (DNA): TGTGCCAGCAGCGGGGACAGGTCTATCTATGGCTACACCTTC. Using reference TRBV5-6 and TRBJ1-2 for the parts outside the CDR3, the full variable domain is DAGVTQSPTHLIKTRGQQVTLRCSPKSGHDTVSWYQQALGQGPQFIFQYYEEEERQRGNFPDRFSGHQFPNYSSELNVNALLLGDSALYLCASSGDRSIYGYTFGSGTRLTVV.

The chain carries TRBV19 and TRBJ1-5; D not certain. The CDR3 is 13 residues long. The germline V gene has CDR1 LNHDA and CDR2 SQIVND (reference sequence). The ends were cut back, 8 bases at V and 6 bases at J, with 14 bases in the middle. As DNA, the CDR3 is TGTGCCAGTTCCGTTGACGTTGGTCAGCCCCAGCATTTT. Translating it yields CASSVDVGQPQHF.

This chain uses TRBV11-1 with TRBJ2-7, with D perhaps being TRBD1 or TRBD2 (6 bases each). There are 14 residues in the CDR3. Germline CDR1 reads SGHAT; CDR2 reads FQDESV (reference sequence). V shed 3 bases and J shed 6 bases, with 15 bases lying between them. In DNA form, the CDR3 reads TGTGCCAGCAGCTTCTCGCGGAGGGGGAGCGAGCAGTACTTC. This gives the protein CASSFSRRGSEQYF.